This T cell receptor beta chain originates from a study of shared clonotypes between healthy human individuals. Clones were sequenced by immunoSEQ multiplex PCR, and TCRdb holds only the in-frame ones, with some missing. The sample includes around 2,100,000 clones, less than 95% seen only once; the top ten take approximately 1%. V was cut by 8 bases and J by 8 bases, with 16 bases left in between. CDR1 MNHNY and CDR2 SVGAGI come from the germline V gene (reference sequence). CDR3 size: 14 residues. As defined, naive CD8 cells were CD45RO-negative and positively selected for CCR7, with terminally differentiated effector memory CD45RA+ cells excluded.

Sequences were obtained from naive CD8+ T cells sorted from blood. The J gene is TRBJ1-6, the V gene TRBV6-6; D is perhaps TRBD1 (6 bases). The TCR was taken from a man aged 18-30 years in good health. The CDR3 nucleotides are TGTGCCAGCGCCAACAGGGAGCGTTATTCACCCCTCCACTTT. Translated, it gives CASANRERYSPLHF.